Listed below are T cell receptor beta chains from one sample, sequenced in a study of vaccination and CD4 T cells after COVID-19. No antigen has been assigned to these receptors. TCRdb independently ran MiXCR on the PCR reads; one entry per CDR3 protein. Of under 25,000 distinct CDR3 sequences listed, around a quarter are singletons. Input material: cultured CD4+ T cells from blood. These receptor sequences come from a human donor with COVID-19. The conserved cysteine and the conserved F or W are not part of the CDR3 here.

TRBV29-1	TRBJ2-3	SVRVGVAGLSTDTQY
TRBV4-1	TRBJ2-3	ASSQDKGTQY
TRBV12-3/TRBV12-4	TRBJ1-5	AGLGQPQH
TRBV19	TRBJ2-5	ASSTSWGAAQETQY
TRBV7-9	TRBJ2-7	ASSLGVGSEQY
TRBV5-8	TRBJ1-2	ASSRDSYDGYT
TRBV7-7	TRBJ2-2	ASSPGTNTGELF
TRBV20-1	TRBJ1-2	SAGGQGESANYGYT
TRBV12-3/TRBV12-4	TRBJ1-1	ASSLEEGYEAF
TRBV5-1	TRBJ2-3	ASSRGLGEGSVTDTQY
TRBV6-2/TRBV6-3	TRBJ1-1	ASSFRGLGEPEAF
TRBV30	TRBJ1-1	AWSTENTEAF
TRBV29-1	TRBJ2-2	SVGTNTGELF
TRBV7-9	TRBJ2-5	ASSSGLLSVETQY
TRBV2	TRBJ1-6	ASSEAAHVTLH
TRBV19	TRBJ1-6	ASAPPTGASYNSPLH
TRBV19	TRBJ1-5	ASSHPNREAQPQH
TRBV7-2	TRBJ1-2	ASSLVADTYGYT
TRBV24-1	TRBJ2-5	ATSSGQGLETQY
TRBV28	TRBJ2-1	ASSRLAGQF
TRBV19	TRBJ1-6	ASSNRGIAPLH
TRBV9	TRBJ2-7	ASSPSRLAVDYEQY
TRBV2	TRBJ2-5	ASSVFTEWETQY
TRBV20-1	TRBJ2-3	SAKASSDTDTQY
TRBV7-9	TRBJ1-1	ASSHQGTEAF
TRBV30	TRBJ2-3	AWSEGTGPRD
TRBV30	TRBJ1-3	AWGGRGSGNTIY
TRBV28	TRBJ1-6	ASDTGLNSPLH
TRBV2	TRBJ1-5	ASSIRGDQPQH
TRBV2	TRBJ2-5	ASNLAGGPETQY
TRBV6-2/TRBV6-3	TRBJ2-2	ASSYNVVGTGELF
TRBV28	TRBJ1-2	ASSPPQRGQGGYT
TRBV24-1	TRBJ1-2	ATSDWGGSYGYT
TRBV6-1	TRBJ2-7	ASSTPDGHYEQY
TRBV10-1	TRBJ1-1	ASNKPKATNTEAF
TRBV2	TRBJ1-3	ASSQGPYSGNTIY
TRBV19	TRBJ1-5	ASSIEGGQFLNQPQH
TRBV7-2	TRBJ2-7	ASSLAGEYEQY
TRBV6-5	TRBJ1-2	ASSYGTGTYGYT
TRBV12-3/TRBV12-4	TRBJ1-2	ASTPGWTDYGYT
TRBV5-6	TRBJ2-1	ASSSTSGGAWDNEQF
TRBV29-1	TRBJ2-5	SVIRGAGETQY
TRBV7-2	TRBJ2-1	ASSAPGLAEYNEQF
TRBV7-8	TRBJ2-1	ASSLGFHEQF
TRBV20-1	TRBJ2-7	SARRRDRGLSYEQY
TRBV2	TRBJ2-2	ARKEPSHTGELF
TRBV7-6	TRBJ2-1	ASGDIIGLAGGYNEQF
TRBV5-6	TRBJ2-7	ASSLVHYEQY
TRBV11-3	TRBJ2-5	ASSLDPRTPISQY
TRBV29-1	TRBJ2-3	SVQSKDTQY
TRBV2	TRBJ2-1	ASSDKTSGVRRF
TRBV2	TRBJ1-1	ARPHRGQYLTEAF
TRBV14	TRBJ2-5	ASSQGLLLQGRGTQY
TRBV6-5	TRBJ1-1	ASSYSGGARTEAF
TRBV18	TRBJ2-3	ASSPGSDTQY
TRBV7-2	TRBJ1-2	ASSLGQGVFYT
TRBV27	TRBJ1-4	ASSSAQGGEKLF